This T cell receptor (beta chain) was recorded in a study of T cell repertoires in cytomegalovirus infection. Turning to this clonotype: Its antigen is currently unknown.

Looked up from germline, CDR1 is SGHNT and CDR2 is YYREEE (reference sequence). The CDR3 spans 17 residues. J was trimmed by 2 bases and V by 0 bases; bases with no gene match: 5. TCRdb independently ran MiXCR on the reads; one entry per CDR3 protein. The sample carries about 480,000 distinct CDR3 sequences, around a third recorded once. The sample here was cultured PBMCs, taken from culture after CMV antigen stimulation. The chain links TRBV5-4 to TRBJ1-3; 10 bases map to TRBD1. The receptor was derived from a human donor in good health (CMV status not recorded). Some clones in this sample may be carry-over from other donors' samples. CDR3 bases: TGTGCCAGCAGCTTGGACGCGGGACAGGGGACTGGAAACACCATATATTTT. It codes for CASSLDAGQGTGNTIYF.